This T cell receptor (beta chain) was profiled in a study of blood T cells in healthy people across ages. Study-level results: While age rose, TCR beta diversity per million T cells dropped in a roughly linear way.

Note on this clonotype: The antigen is not known.

Combining a sample-barcoded 5' primer with a J-beta primer mix, a second PCR ran for about 6 to 12 cycles. TCRdb re-called the 5' RACE reads with MiXCR, one entry per CDR3 protein. The sample carries approximately 850,000 distinct CDR3 sequences, under 45% recorded once. Per germline, CDR1 MNHEY and CDR2 SVGEGT. J gave up 3 bases and V 6 bases, and 7 bases lay outside the gene matches. The CDR3 sequence is 14 residues long. The sequence was obtained from a man in his sixties in good health. The rearrangement uses TRBV6-2 or TRBV6-3 and TRBJ2-7, with TRBD1 matching 8 bases. Material for sequencing was blood. CDR3 loop: CASSLTGGHYEQYF. CDR3 nucleotide sequence: TGTGCCAGCAGCCTTACAGGGGGTCACTACGAGCAGTACTTC.